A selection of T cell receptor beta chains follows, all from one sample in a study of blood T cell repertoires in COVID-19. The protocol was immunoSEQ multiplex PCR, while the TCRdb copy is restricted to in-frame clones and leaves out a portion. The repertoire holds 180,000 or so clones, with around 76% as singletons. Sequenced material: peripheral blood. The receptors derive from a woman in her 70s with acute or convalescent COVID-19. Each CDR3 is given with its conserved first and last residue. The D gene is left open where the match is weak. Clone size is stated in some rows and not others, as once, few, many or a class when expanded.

CDR3aa: CASSPGFSYEQYF; CDR3nt: TGTGCCAGCAGCCCAGGTTTCTCCTACGAGCAGTACTTC; abundance: .; v_gene: TRBV21-1; j_gene: TRBJ2-7; d_gene: .
CDR3aa: CASSTPQGYYGYTF; CDR3nt: TGTGCCAGTAGTACCCCCCAGGGGTACTATGGCTACACCTTC; abundance: .; v_gene: TRBV19; j_gene: TRBJ1-2; d_gene: .
CDR3aa: CASSSGSRGNYGYTF; CDR3nt: TGTGCCAGCAGCTCCGGCTCACGAGGGAACTATGGCTACACCTTC; abundance: few; v_gene: TRBV7-9; j_gene: TRBJ1-2; d_gene: .
CDR3aa: CASSPTGGPSDTQYF; CDR3nt: TGTGCCAGCTCACCTACAGGGGGCCCATCAGATACGCAGTATTTT; abundance: .; v_gene: TRBV18; j_gene: TRBJ2-3; d_gene: TRBD1
CDR3aa: CASSPRLLGIRGAF; CDR3nt: TGTGCCAGCAGTCCTCGCCTCTTGGGTATCCGGGGGGCCTTC; abundance: few; v_gene: TRBV28; j_gene: TRBJ2-7; d_gene: .
CDR3aa: CASSLPDREVNEQFF; CDR3nt: TGTGCCAGCAGTCTCCCAGACAGGGAAGTGAATGAGCAGTTCTTC; abundance: .; v_gene: TRBV2; j_gene: TRBJ2-1; d_gene: TRBD1
CDR3aa: CASSLESGSGNTIYF; CDR3nt: TGTGCCAGCAGCTTAGAGTCGGGCTCTGGAAACACCATATATTTT; abundance: .; v_gene: TRBV7-9; j_gene: TRBJ1-3; d_gene: .
CDR3aa: CASSQDRGSGRGTDTQYF; CDR3nt: TGCGCCAGCAGCCAAGATCGGGGTAGCGGGCGAGGCACAGATACGCAGTATTTT; abundance: once; v_gene: TRBV4-3; j_gene: TRBJ2-3; d_gene: TRBD2
CDR3aa: CASSEQGGIGYGYTF; CDR3nt: TGTGCCAGCAGTGAGCAAGGGGGCATTGGCTATGGCTACACCTTC; abundance: .; v_gene: TRBV2; j_gene: TRBJ1-2; d_gene: TRBD1
CDR3aa: CASSFLRSYEQYF; CDR3nt: TGTGCCAGCAGTTTCCTCCGCTCCTACGAGCAGTACTTC; abundance: .; v_gene: TRBV27; j_gene: TRBJ2-7; d_gene: .
CDR3aa: CASSRTGPNYGYTF; CDR3nt: TGCGCCAGCTCCCGGACAGGGCCCAACTATGGCTACACCTTC; abundance: .; v_gene: TRBV4-1; j_gene: TRBJ1-2; d_gene: TRBD1
CDR3aa: CSVDNSGGRSYNEQFF; CDR3nt: TGCAGCGTTGATAATAGCGGGGGGCGATCCTACAATGAGCAGTTCTTC; abundance: .; v_gene: TRBV29-1; j_gene: TRBJ2-1; d_gene: TRBD2
CDR3aa: CASSTGDNTIYF; CDR3nt: TGTGCCAGCAGCACAGGGGACAACACCATATATTTT; abundance: .; v_gene: TRBV6-5; j_gene: TRBJ1-3; d_gene: TRBD1
CDR3aa: CASSLAGSGANVLTF; CDR3nt: TGTGCCAGCAGTTTAGCGGGGTCTGGGGCCAACGTCCTGACTTTC; abundance: .; v_gene: TRBV28; j_gene: TRBJ2-6; d_gene: .
CDR3aa: CASSEQGINQPQHF; CDR3nt: TGTGCCAGCAGCGAACAGGGAATCAATCAGCCCCAGCATTTT; abundance: .; v_gene: TRBV6-2/TRBV6-3; j_gene: TRBJ1-5; d_gene: .
CDR3aa: CARSLDGTSYNEQFF; CDR3nt: TGTGCCAGAAGCTTGGATGGGACTAGCTACAATGAGCAGTTCTTC; abundance: .; v_gene: TRBV5-3; j_gene: TRBJ2-1; d_gene: TRBD2
CDR3aa: CASSIGDNSERNQPQHF; CDR3nt: TGTGCCAGTAGTATCGGGGACAACTCCGAACGGAATCAGCCCCAGCATTTT; abundance: .; v_gene: TRBV19; j_gene: TRBJ1-5; d_gene: .
CDR3aa: CASSVQGTHEQYF; CDR3nt: TGTGCCAGCAGTGTACAGGGGACCCACGAGCAGTACTTC; abundance: .; v_gene: TRBV6-2/TRBV6-3; j_gene: TRBJ2-7; d_gene: TRBD1
CDR3aa: CASSDTSGADTQYF; CDR3nt: TGTGCCAGCAGTGATACTAGCGGGGCAGATACGCAGTATTTT; abundance: .; v_gene: TRBV6-1; j_gene: TRBJ2-3; d_gene: TRBD2
CDR3aa: CASSQESGETQYF; CDR3nt: TGCGCCAGCAGCCAAGAGTCAGGGGAGACCCAGTACTTC; abundance: .; v_gene: TRBV4-3; j_gene: TRBJ2-5; d_gene: .
CDR3aa: CASSSRGSTGELFF; CDR3nt: TGTGCCAGCAGTTCAAGGGGATCCACCGGGGAGCTGTTTTTT; abundance: .; v_gene: TRBV6-2/TRBV6-3; j_gene: TRBJ2-2; d_gene: .
CDR3aa: CASSQDGSGIDGYTF; CDR3nt: TGCGCCAGCAGCCAAGACGGATCCGGGATCGATGGCTACACCTTC; abundance: .; v_gene: TRBV4-3; j_gene: TRBJ1-2; d_gene: .
CDR3aa: CASSPSGDTQYF; CDR3nt: TGTGCCAGCTCACCATCGGGGGATACGCAGTATTTT; abundance: few; v_gene: TRBV18; j_gene: TRBJ2-3; d_gene: .
CDR3aa: CARSDPGQDLYGYTF; CDR3nt: TGTGCCAGAAGCGATCCGGGACAGGACCTCTATGGCTACACCTTC; abundance: .; v_gene: TRBV5-3; j_gene: TRBJ1-2; d_gene: TRBD1
CDR3aa: CASTIEYGYTF; CDR3nt: TGCGCCAGCACTATCGAATATGGCTACACCTTC; abundance: .; v_gene: TRBV10-1; j_gene: TRBJ1-2; d_gene: .
CDR3aa: CATSDLSSTSTDTQYF; CDR3nt: TGTGCCACCAGTGATTTGTCTAGCACAAGCACAGATACGCAGTATTTT; abundance: once; v_gene: TRBV24-1; j_gene: TRBJ2-3; d_gene: .
CDR3aa: CASSRGLAGVDTQYF; CDR3nt: TGCGCCAGCAGCCGAGGACTAGCGGGAGTGGATACGCAGTATTTT; abundance: .; v_gene: TRBV4-3; j_gene: TRBJ2-3; d_gene: TRBD2
CDR3aa: CASSQDRQVTQF; CDR3nt: TGCGCCAGCAGCCAAGATAGGCAGGTAACCCAATTC; abundance: .; v_gene: TRBV4-1; j_gene: TRBJ1-2; d_gene: .
CDR3aa: CASSPLGESPLHF; CDR3nt: TGTGCCAGCTCACCACTAGGGGAATCACCCCTCCACTTT; abundance: .; v_gene: TRBV18; j_gene: TRBJ1-6; d_gene: .
CDR3aa: CASRTDKNEKLFF; CDR3nt: TGTGCCAGCAGAACAGACAAGAATGAAAAACTGTTTTTT; abundance: .; v_gene: TRBV28; j_gene: TRBJ1-4; d_gene: .
CDR3aa: CASSWLSRFPVTQYF; CDR3nt: TGTGCCAGCAGTTGGTTGTCCAGGTTCCCAGTTACGCAGTATTTT; abundance: .; v_gene: TRBV6-2/TRBV6-3; j_gene: TRBJ2-3; d_gene: .
CDR3aa: CASSQELAREGIDEQFF; CDR3nt: TGCGCCAGCAGCCAAGAACTTGCGCGGGAGGGCATTGATGAGCAGTTCTTC; abundance: .; v_gene: TRBV4-3; j_gene: TRBJ2-1; d_gene: TRBD2
CDR3aa: CASRIGQPDTEAFF; CDR3nt: TGTGCCAGTAGAATAGGACAGCCTGATACTGAAGCTTTCTTT; abundance: .; v_gene: TRBV19; j_gene: TRBJ1-1; d_gene: .
CDR3aa: CATYSGTGAGNTEAFF; CDR3nt: TGTGCCACATACTCCGGGACAGGGGCGGGGAACACTGAAGCTTTCTTT; abundance: .; v_gene: TRBV28; j_gene: TRBJ1-1; d_gene: TRBD1
CDR3aa: CAWSAQEPTAINYGYTF; CDR3nt: TGTGCCTGGAGTGCACAGGAACCAACAGCAATTAACTATGGCTACACCTTC; abundance: few; v_gene: TRBV30; j_gene: TRBJ1-2; d_gene: .
CDR3aa: CASSLGGSGGTQYF; CDR3nt: TGTGCCAGCAGCTTAGGGGGCAGCGGGGGTACGCAGTATTTT; abundance: .; v_gene: TRBV7-2; j_gene: TRBJ2-3; d_gene: TRBD2
CDR3aa: CASSYGLRRSSYNEQFF; CDR3nt: TGTGCCAGCAGTTACGGCCTACGGAGGAGCTCCTACAATGAGCAGTTCTTC; abundance: .; v_gene: TRBV6-2/TRBV6-3; j_gene: TRBJ2-1; d_gene: .
CDR3aa: CASSEQEDHYGYTF; CDR3nt: TGTGCCAGCAGTGAACAGGAGGACCACTATGGCTACACCTTC; abundance: .; v_gene: TRBV6-1; j_gene: TRBJ1-2; d_gene: .
CDR3aa: CASSLEGPNTEAFF; CDR3nt: TGTGCCAGCAGTTTAGAGGGCCCGAACACTGAAGCTTTCTTT; abundance: .; v_gene: TRBV27; j_gene: TRBJ1-1; d_gene: .
CDR3aa: CASSRQGLRNTEAFF; CDR3nt: TGTGCCAGCAGCCGACAGGGACTGAGGAACACTGAAGCTTTCTTT; abundance: .; v_gene: TRBV7-9; j_gene: TRBJ1-1; d_gene: TRBD1
CDR3aa: CSVANFPTGEQFF; CDR3nt: TGCAGCGTTGCGAACTTTCCCACTGGTGAGCAGTTCTTC; abundance: .; v_gene: TRBV29-1; j_gene: TRBJ2-1; d_gene: .
CDR3aa: CASSFIAGGLSPYEQYF; CDR3nt: TGTGCCAGCAGTTTCATAGCGGGGGGGCTGTCGCCCTACGAGCAGTACTTC; abundance: few; v_gene: TRBV27; j_gene: TRBJ2-7; d_gene: TRBD2
CDR3aa: CASSLEGGAPDTQYF; CDR3nt: TGTGCCAGCAGCTTAGAGGGGGGGGCCCCAGATACGCAGTATTTT; abundance: .; v_gene: TRBV11-3; j_gene: TRBJ2-3; d_gene: .
CDR3aa: CASSIRTGGRTDTQYF; CDR3nt: TGTGCCAGTAGTATTCGGACAGGGGGCCGCACAGATACGCAGTATTTT; abundance: .; v_gene: TRBV19; j_gene: TRBJ2-3; d_gene: TRBD1
CDR3aa: CASQGEGQPQHF; CDR3nt: TGTGCCTCTCAAGGGGAGGGTCAGCCCCAGCATTTT; abundance: .; v_gene: TRBV30; j_gene: TRBJ1-5; d_gene: .
CDR3aa: CASRRLAGGYGSYEQYF; CDR3nt: TGTGCCAGCAGGAGACTAGCGGGAGGATACGGCTCCTACGAGCAGTACTTC; abundance: .; v_gene: TRBV27; j_gene: TRBJ2-7; d_gene: TRBD2
CDR3aa: CASSQQSPGLADETQYF; CDR3nt: TGTGCCAGTAGTCAACAAAGCCCGGGACTAGCGGACGAGACCCAGTACTTC; abundance: .; v_gene: TRBV19; j_gene: TRBJ2-5; d_gene: TRBD2
CDR3aa: CASSLRRSRGNTIYF; CDR3nt: TGTGCCAGCAGCTTACGCCGCTCCAGGGGAAACACCATATATTTT; abundance: .; v_gene: TRBV7-8; j_gene: TRBJ1-3; d_gene: .
CDR3aa: CASRGQGGFQETQYF; CDR3nt: TGCGCCAGCAGGGGACAGGGGGGATTCCAAGAGACCCAGTACTTC; abundance: .; v_gene: TRBV4-1; j_gene: TRBJ2-5; d_gene: TRBD1
CDR3aa: CASSDRGQGRADTQYF; CDR3nt: TGTGCCAGCAGCGATAGAGGACAGGGACGGGCAGATACGCAGTATTTT; abundance: .; v_gene: TRBV7-8; j_gene: TRBJ2-3; d_gene: TRBD1
CDR3aa: CASSFGQIQETQYF; CDR3nt: TGTGCCAGCAGCTTCGGACAGATCCAAGAGACCCAGTACTTC; abundance: .; v_gene: TRBV7-9; j_gene: TRBJ2-5; d_gene: .
CDR3aa: CALRLRSTEAFF; CDR3nt: TGTGCCCTTCGACTACGGAGCACTGAAGCTTTCTTT; abundance: .; v_gene: TRBV28; j_gene: TRBJ1-1; d_gene: .
CDR3aa: CASSSRTTGRDTQYF; CDR3nt: TGTGCCAGCAGCTCCCGAACAACGGGTAGAGATACGCAGTATTTT; abundance: once; v_gene: TRBV5-8; j_gene: TRBJ2-3; d_gene: .
CDR3aa: CASMDRGRSYEQYF; CDR3nt: TGTGCCAGTATGGACAGGGGGCGCAGCTACGAGCAGTACTTC; abundance: many; v_gene: TRBV19; j_gene: TRBJ2-7; d_gene: TRBD1
CDR3aa: CATRWRPEIKEKLFF; CDR3nt: TGTGCCACCCGCTGGAGGCCCGAGATTAAGGAAAAATTGTTTTTT; abundance: .; v_gene: TRBV24-1; j_gene: TRBJ1-4; d_gene: .
CDR3aa: CASSSLRASGRAVHEQYF; CDR3nt: TGTGCCAGCAGCTCCCTTAGGGCTAGCGGGAGGGCAGTCCACGAGCAGTACTTC; abundance: once; v_gene: TRBV7-2; j_gene: TRBJ2-7; d_gene: TRBD2
CDR3aa: CASSQDPGGKAGNTIYF; CDR3nt: TGCGCCAGCAGCCAAGATCCCGGCGGAAAGGCTGGAAACACCATATATTTT; abundance: .; v_gene: TRBV4-3; j_gene: TRBJ1-3; d_gene: .